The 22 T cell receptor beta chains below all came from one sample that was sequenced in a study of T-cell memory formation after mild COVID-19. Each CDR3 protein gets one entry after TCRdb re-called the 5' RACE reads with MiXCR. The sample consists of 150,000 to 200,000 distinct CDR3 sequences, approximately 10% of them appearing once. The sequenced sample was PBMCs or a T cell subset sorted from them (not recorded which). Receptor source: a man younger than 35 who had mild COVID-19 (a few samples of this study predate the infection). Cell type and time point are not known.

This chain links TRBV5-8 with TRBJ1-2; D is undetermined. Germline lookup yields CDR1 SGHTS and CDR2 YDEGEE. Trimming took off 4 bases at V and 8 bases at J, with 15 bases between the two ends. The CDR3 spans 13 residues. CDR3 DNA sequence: TGTGCCAGCAGCCCCTCGGGGATTGGAGGCTACACCTTC. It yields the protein CASSPSGIGGYTF.

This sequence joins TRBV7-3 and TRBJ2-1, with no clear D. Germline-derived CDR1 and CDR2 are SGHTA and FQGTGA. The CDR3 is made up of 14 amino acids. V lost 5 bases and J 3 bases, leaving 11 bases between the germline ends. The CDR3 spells CASSPGEYYNEQFF. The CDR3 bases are TGTGCCAGCAGCCCTGGAGAGTACTACAATGAGCAGTTCTTC.

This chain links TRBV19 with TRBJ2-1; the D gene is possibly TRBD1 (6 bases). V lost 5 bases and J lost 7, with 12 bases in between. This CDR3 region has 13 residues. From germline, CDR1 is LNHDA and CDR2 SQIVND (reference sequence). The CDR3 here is CASSPQGRNEQFF. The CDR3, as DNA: TGTGCCAGTAGTCCTCAGGGGAGAAATGAGCAGTTCTTC.

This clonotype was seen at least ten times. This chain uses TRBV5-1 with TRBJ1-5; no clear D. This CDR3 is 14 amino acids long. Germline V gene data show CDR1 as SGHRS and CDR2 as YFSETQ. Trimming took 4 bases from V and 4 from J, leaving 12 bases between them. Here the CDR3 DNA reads TGCGCCAGCAGCACAGCCCCGGGGAATCAGCCCCAGCATTTT. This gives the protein CASSTAPGNQPQHF.

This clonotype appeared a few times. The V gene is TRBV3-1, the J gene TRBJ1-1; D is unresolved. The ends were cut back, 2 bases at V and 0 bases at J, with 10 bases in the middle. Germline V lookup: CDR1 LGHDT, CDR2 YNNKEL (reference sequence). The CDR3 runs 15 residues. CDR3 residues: CASSQHGTMNTEAFF. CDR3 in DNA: TGTGCCAGCAGCCAACACGGTACTATGAACACTGAAGCTTTCTTT.

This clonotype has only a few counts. The chain's CDR3 is CASSPGTNQPQHF. The CDR3, as DNA: TGTGCCAGCAGTCCGGGCACCAATCAGCCCCAGCATTTT. The rearrangement joins TRBV7-9 to TRBJ1-5, with D unclear. The CDR3 runs to 13 residues. Germline V gene sequence: CDR1 SEHNR, CDR2 FQNEAQ (reference sequence). V lost 6 bases, J lost 3 bases, and 9 bases lay in between.

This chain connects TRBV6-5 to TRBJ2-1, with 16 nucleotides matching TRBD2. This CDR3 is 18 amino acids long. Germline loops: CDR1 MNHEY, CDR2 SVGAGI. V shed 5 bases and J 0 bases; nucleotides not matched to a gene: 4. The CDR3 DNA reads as TGTGCCAGCAGTGTGGGACTAGCGGGGGGGAGCTCCTACAATGAGCAGTTCTTC. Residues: CASSVGLAGGSSYNEQFF.

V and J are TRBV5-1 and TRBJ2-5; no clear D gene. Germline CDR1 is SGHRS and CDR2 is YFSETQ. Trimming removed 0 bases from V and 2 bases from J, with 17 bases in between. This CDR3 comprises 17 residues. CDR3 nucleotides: TGCGCCAGCAGCTTGGCGACGGACCGGAACACACAAGAGACCCAGTACTTC. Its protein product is CASSLATDRNTQETQYF.

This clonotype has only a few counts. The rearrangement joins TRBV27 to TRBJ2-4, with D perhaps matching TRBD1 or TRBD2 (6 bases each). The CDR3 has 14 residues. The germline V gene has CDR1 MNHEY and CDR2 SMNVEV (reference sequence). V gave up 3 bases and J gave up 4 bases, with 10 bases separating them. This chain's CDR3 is CASSLLGGKNIQYF. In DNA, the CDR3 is TGTGCCAGCAGTTTGTTAGGGGGGAAAAACATTCAGTACTTC.

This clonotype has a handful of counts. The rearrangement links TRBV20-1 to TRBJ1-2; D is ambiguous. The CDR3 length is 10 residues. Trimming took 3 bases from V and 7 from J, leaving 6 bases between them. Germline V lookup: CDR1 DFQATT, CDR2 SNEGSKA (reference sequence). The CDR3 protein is CSARDFGYTF. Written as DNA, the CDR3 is TGCAGTGCTAGGGATTTTGGCTACACCTTC.

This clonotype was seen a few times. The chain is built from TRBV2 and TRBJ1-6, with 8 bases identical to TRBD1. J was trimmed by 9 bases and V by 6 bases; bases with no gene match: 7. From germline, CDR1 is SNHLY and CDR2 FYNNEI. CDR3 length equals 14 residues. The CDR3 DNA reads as TGTGCCAGCAGCCGACAGGGGCTAATTTCACCCCTCCACTTT. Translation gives CASSRQGLISPLHF.

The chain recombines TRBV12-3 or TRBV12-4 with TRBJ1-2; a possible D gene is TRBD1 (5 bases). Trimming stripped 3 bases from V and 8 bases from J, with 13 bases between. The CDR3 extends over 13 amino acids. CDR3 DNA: TGTGCCAGCAGTTTGAGGGGTGAAACAGGCTACACCTTC. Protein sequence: CASSLRGETGYTF.

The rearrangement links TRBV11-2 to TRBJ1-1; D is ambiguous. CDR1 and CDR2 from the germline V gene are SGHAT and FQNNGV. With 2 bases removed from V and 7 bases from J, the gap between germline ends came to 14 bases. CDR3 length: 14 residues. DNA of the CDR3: TGTGCCAGCAGCTTAAGTAGGTTGGGCGTTGAAGCTTTCTTT. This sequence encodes CASSLSRLGVEAFF.

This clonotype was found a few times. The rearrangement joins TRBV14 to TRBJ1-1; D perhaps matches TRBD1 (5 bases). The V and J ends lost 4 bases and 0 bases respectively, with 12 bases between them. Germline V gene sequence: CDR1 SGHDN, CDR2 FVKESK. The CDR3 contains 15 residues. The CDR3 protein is CASSRGGALNTEAFF. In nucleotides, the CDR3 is TGTGCCAGCAGCCGGGGAGGGGCTTTGAACACTGAAGCTTTCTTT.

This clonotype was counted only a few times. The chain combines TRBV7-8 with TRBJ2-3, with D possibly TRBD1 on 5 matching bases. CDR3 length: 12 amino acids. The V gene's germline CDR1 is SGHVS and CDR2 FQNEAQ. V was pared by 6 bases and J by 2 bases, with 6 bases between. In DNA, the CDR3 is TGTGCCAGCAGGACAGTCACAGATACGCAGTATTTT. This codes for CASRTVTDTQYF.

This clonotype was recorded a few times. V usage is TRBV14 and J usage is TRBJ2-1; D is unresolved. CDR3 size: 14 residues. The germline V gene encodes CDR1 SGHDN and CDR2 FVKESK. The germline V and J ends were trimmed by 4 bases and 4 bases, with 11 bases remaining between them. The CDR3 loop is CASSPRTEYNEQFF. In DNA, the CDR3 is TGTGCCAGCAGCCCGCGGACGGAGTACAATGAGCAGTTCTTC.

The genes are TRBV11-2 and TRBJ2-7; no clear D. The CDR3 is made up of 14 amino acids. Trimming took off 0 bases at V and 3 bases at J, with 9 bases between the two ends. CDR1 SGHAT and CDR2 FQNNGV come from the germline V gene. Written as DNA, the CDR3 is TGTGCCAGCAGCTTAGAGGTTTCGAGCTACGAGCAGTACTTC. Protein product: CASSLEVSSYEQYF.

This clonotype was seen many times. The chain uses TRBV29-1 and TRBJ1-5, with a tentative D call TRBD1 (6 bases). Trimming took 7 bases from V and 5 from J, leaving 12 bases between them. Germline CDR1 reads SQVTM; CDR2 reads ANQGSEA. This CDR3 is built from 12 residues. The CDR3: CSAQEGDQPQHF. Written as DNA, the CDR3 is TGCAGCGCACAGGAGGGGGATCAGCCCCAGCATTTT.

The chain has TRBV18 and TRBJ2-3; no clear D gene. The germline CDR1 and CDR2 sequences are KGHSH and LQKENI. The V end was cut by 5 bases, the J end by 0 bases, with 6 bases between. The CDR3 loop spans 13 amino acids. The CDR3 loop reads CASSTTSTDTQYF. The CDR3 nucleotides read TGTGCCAGCTCAACAACGAGCACAGATACGCAGTATTTT.

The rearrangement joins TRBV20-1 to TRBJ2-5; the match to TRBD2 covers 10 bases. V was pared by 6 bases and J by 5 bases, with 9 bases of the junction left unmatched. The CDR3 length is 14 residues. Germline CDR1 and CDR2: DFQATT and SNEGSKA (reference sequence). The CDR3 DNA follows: TGCAGTGCGAGGGTAACTAGCGGGGCGGAGACCCAGTACTTC. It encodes CSARVTSGAETQYF.

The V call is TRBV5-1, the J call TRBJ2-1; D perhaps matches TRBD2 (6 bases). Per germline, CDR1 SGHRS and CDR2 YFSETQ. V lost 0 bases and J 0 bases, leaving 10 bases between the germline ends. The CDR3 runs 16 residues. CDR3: CASSLAGGLSYNEQFF. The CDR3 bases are TGCGCCAGCAGCTTGGCCGGGGGTCTCTCCTACAATGAGCAGTTCTTC. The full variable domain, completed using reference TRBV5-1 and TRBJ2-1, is KAGVTQTPRYLIKTRGQQVTLSCSPISGHRSVSWYQQTPGQGLQFLFEYFSETQRNKGNFPGRFSGRQFSNSRSEMNVSTLELGDSALYLCASSLAGGLSYNEQFFGPGTRLTVL.

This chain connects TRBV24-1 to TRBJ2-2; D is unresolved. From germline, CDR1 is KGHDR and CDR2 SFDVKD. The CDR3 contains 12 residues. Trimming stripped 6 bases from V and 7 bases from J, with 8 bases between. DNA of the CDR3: TGTGCCACCAGTTCCGACGGCGGGGAGCTGTTTTTT. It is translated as CATSSDGGELFF.